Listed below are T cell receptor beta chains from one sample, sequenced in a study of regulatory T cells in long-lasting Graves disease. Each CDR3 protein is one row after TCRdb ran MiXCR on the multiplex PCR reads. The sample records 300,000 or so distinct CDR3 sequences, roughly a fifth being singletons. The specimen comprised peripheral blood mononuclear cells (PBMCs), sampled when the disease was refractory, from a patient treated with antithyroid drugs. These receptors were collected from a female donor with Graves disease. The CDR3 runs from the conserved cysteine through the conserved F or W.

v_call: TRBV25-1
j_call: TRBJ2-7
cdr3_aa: CASSEYSAGPWYF

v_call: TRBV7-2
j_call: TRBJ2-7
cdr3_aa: CASGPRTGSYEQYF

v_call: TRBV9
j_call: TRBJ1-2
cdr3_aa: CASSVNDRNYGYTF

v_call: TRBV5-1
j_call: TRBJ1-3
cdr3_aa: CASSFQGEKNTIYF

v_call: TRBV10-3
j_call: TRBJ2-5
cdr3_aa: CAISARGGQETQYF

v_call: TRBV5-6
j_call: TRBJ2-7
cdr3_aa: CASSLANDRTASYEQYF

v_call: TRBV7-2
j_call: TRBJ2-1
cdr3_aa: CASSLGRGSYNEQFF

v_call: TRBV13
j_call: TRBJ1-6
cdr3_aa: CASSQEGGKDSPLHF

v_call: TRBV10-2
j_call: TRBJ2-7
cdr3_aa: CASGEGGNEQYF

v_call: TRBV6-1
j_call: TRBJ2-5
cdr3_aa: CASTARLAGQETQYF

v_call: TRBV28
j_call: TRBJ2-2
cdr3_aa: CASSLGYLDRGNTGELFF

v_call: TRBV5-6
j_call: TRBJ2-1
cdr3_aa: CASSLEIFPSPEQFF

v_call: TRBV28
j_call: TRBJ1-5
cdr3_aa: CASSFPLGSPNQPQHF

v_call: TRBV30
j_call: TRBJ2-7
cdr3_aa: CAGQTGGAYEQYF

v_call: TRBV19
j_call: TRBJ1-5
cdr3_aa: CASSWLKNQPQHF

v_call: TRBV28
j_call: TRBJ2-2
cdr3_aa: CASSSTYRGNTGELFF

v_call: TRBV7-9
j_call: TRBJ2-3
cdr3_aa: CASSSQGVGTDTQYF

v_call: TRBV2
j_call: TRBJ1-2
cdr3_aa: CASATANYGYTF

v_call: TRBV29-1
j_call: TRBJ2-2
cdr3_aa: CSGSGANTGELFF

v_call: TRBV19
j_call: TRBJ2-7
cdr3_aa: CASSMVPAGGPNEQYF

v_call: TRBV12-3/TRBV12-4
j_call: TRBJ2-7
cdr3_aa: CASREGTGPTYEQYF

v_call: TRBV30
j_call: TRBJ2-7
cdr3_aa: CAWSRLALGTYEQYF

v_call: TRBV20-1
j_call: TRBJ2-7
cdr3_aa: CSAKDSRKTYEQYF

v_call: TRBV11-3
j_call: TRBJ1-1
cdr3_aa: CASSLAGQGTEAFF

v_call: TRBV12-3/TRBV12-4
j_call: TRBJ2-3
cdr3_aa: CASGATGPRDTQYF

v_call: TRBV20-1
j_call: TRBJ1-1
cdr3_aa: CSAQDHRESDTEAFF

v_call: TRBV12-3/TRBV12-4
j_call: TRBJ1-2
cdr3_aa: CASRGDRGRGYYGYTF

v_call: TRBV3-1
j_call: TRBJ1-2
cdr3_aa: CASSQDRGRGGYTF

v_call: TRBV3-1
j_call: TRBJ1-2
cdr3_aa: CASSQRGGTAYGYTF

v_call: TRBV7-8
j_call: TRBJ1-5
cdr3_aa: CASSRFMGGGQPQHF

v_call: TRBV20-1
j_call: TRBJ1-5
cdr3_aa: CSARDLLQVYSNQPQHF

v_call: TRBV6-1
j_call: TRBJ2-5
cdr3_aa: CASRAPGTQETQYF

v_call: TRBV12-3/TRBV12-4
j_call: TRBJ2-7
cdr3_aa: CASTVGTDSGHEQYF